This is a list of T cell receptor beta chains from one sample in a study of blood T cell repertoires in COVID-19. Method: immunoSEQ multiplex PCR; TCRdb's copy keeps in-frame clones and lacks some. The repertoire holds about 230,000 clones, with about nine tenths as singletons. Material: peripheral blood. These receptor sequences come from an older woman with acute or convalescent COVID-19. Each CDR3 is given with its conserved first and last residue. D genes are given only for firm matches. Some rows mark clone size as missing; the rest say once, few, many or name a class of expanded clone.

V gene	clone size	D gene	J gene	CDR3 DNA	CDR3 protein
TRBV5-1	.	TRBD2	TRBJ2-5	TGCGCCAGCAGCGTCTCCGGGACTATCGTCCAAGAGACCCAGTACTTC	CASSVSGTIVQETQYF
TRBV6-5	.	TRBD1	TRBJ2-3	TGTGCCAGCAGTTACCGGACAGGGCACACAGATACGCAGTATTTT	CASSYRTGHTDTQYF
TRBV19	.	TRBD1	TRBJ1-5	TGTGCCAGTAGACGGGACAGGGCAAGCAATCAGCCCCAGCATTTT	CASRRDRASNQPQHF
TRBV6-5	.	TRBD1	TRBJ1-1	TGTGCCAGCAGATTGGACAGGGGGCCTTATGAAGCTTTCTTT	CASRLDRGPYEAFF
TRBV30	.	.	TRBJ1-5	TGTGCCTGGAGTGTACAGGGAGGGCAGCCCCAGCATTTT	CAWSVQGGQPQHF
TRBV18	.	TRBD1	TRBJ1-6	TGTGCCAGCTCAAAAGACAGGGTTAATTCACCCCTCCACTTT	CASSKDRVNSPLHF
TRBV18	few	TRBD1	TRBJ1-5	TGTGCCAGCTCCGGGGACAGAAATCAGCCCCAGCATTTT	CASSGDRNQPQHF
TRBV11-2	few	TRBD1	TRBJ1-1	TGTGCCAGCAGACCGACAGGGGGAATCACTGAAGCTTTCTTT	CASRPTGGITEAFF
TRBV9	.	.	TRBJ1-2	TGTGCCAGCAGCCGTACGGCAGGCGGGAGCTACACCTTC	CASSRTAGGSYTF
TRBV14	once	.	TRBJ2-2	TGTGCCAGCAGCCATTATGAAGGCGGGGCGGGATGGACCGGGGAGCTGTTTTTT	CASSHYEGGAGWTGELFF
TRBV11-2	.	.	TRBJ1-1	TGTGCCAGCAGACTAACGGTTTCCGGGGAAGCTTTCTTT	CASRLTVSGEAFF
TRBV28	.	TRBD1	TRBJ1-5	TGTGCCAGCGGGACAGGGCGACAGCCCCAGCATTTT	CASGTGRQPQHF
TRBV3-1/TRBV3-2	once	TRBD2	TRBJ2-1	TGTGCCAGCAGCCCCGGACTAGCGAGGGACAATGAGCAGTTCTTC	CASSPGLARDNEQFF
TRBV5-1	.	.	TRBJ2-7	TGCGCCAGCAGAGGTTCGCGGGGCCGATACTACGAGCAGTACTTC	CASRGSRGRYYEQYF
TRBV5-1	few	.	TRBJ1-1	TGCGCCAGCAGCTTGGAACTGTACACTGAAGCTTTCTTT	CASSLELYTEAFF
TRBV5-1	.	TRBD2	TRBJ2-1	TGCGCCAGCAGCTTTAAACCGGGACTAGCGGGAGGTCCAGGCTCCTACAATGAGCAGTTCTTC	CASSFKPGLAGGPGSYNEQFF
TRBV12-5	once	TRBD1	TRBJ2-7	TGTGCTAGTGGTTTGGTAACAGGGGCCACCTACGAGCAGTACTTC	CASGLVTGATYEQYF
TRBV19	.	TRBD1	TRBJ1-5	TGTGCCAGTAGTATACCGGCCGGGACAGGGCTAAATCAGCCCCAGCATTTT	CASSIPAGTGLNQPQHF
TRBV6-5	.	TRBD1	TRBJ1-3	TGTGCCAGCAGGCGTGCAGGGGGCGCTGGAAACACCATATATTTT	CASRRAGGAGNTIYF
TRBV5-6	.	.	TRBJ1-5	TGTGCCAGCAGCTATTACCGGGATTATAGCAATCAGCCCCAGCATTTT	CASSYYRDYSNQPQHF
TRBV5-1	.	TRBD2	TRBJ2-3	TGCGCCAGCAGCTTGGCGGCTAGCGGGGTCACAGATACGCAGTATTTT	CASSLAASGVTDTQYF
TRBV7-8	.	TRBD1	TRBJ1-1	TGTGCCAGCAGCCGTACATCGACAGGGACCACTGAAGCTTTCTTT	CASSRTSTGTTEAFF
TRBV19	.	TRBD1	TRBJ2-1	TGTGCCAGTAGTGCATCCGGGACAGGGTTAAACAATGAGCAGTTCTTC	CASSASGTGLNNEQFF
TRBV6-5	.	TRBD1	TRBJ1-1	TGTGCCAGCAGTCCCACAGGGGTGGGCACTGAAGCTTTCTTT	CASSPTGVGTEAFF
TRBV19	.	.	TRBJ1-4	TGTGCCAGTAACCTCAGGGGAACTAATGAAAAACTGTTTTTT	CASNLRGTNEKLFF
TRBV6-5	.	.	TRBJ2-1	TGTGCCAGCTCCCGAGAGGTCTCCTACAATGAGCAGTTCTTC	CASSREVSYNEQFF
TRBV19	.	.	TRBJ1-5	TGTGCCAGTAGTATAGGGCAGGGCGGTGGGCCCCAGCATTTT	CASSIGQGGGPQHF
TRBV6-2/TRBV6-3	few	TRBD1	TRBJ2-7	TGTGCCAGCAGCCCAATTCGACAGGGGGAGGGCGAGCAGTACTTC	CASSPIRQGEGEQYF
TRBV10-3	.	.	TRBJ1-4	TGTGCCATCAGTGATTTGAACACGCCTAATGAAAAACTGTTTTTT	CAISDLNTPNEKLFF
TRBV2	.	TRBD2	TRBJ2-3	TGTGCCAGCAGTTTTGGACTAGCGGGAGAAAGCACAGATACGCAGTATTTT	CASSFGLAGESTDTQYF
TRBV10-2	.	.	TRBJ1-1	TGCGCCAGCAGTGTCGGGTCTTTGAAGGCCAACACTGAAGCTTTCTTT	CASSVGSLKANTEAFF
TRBV11-2	once	TRBD1	TRBJ1-6	TGTGCCAGCAGCTTAGAGAGGACAGGCCGAGGCTCACCCCTCCACTTT	CASSLERTGRGSPLHF
TRBV6-5	.	.	TRBJ2-7	TGTGCCAGCAGTTACTCGGGCGAAAGAGAGCAGTACTTC	CASSYSGEREQYF
TRBV5-8	few	TRBD1	TRBJ1-1	TGTGCCAGCAGCTTGTGGGGGACAGGTCGGAACACTGAAGCTTTCTTT	CASSLWGTGRNTEAFF
TRBV9	.	TRBD1	TRBJ2-3	TGTGCCAGCAGCGTAGTGACGGGACAGGGGGTCACAGATACGCAGTATTTT	CASSVVTGQGVTDTQYF
TRBV7-9	.	.	TRBJ2-7	TGTGCCAGCAGCTTAGTCGCGGGGGCCGAGCAGTACTTC	CASSLVAGAEQYF
TRBV28	.	.	TRBJ1-5	TGTGCCAGCAGTCGAGGATATGGGCCCCAGCATTTT	CASSRGYGPQHF
TRBV18	.	TRBD2	TRBJ2-1	TGTGCCAGCTCACCGGGACTAGCGGGAGTTAGGAATGAGCAGTTCTTC	CASSPGLAGVRNEQFF
TRBV7-9	once	.	TRBJ1-5	TGTGCCAGCAGCCCCTTTACAGGGCAGGATAGCAATCAGCCCCAGCATTTT	CASSPFTGQDSNQPQHF
TRBV30	.	.	TRBJ2-5	TGTGCCTGGGCGGTGACAGAGACCCAGTACTTC	CAWAVTETQYF
TRBV10-1	.	.	TRBJ2-7	TGCGCCAGCGGAGACTTCTCCTACGAGCAGTACTTC	CASGDFSYEQYF
TRBV18	.	.	TRBJ2-5	TGTGCCAGCTCACCAAGACTAGGCGAGACCCAGTACTTC	CASSPRLGETQYF
TRBV19	.	.	TRBJ2-2	TGTGCCAGTAGCGCTACCCACACCGGGGAGCTGTTTTTT	CASSATHTGELFF
TRBV28	.	TRBD1	TRBJ1-2	TGTGCCAGCAGTTCCACAGGGGAGAGCTATGGCTACACCTTC	CASSSTGESYGYTF
TRBV11-2	.	TRBD2	TRBJ2-1	TGTGCCAGCAGCCCCAGCGGGAGAATCTACAATGAGCAGTTCTTC	CASSPSGRIYNEQFF
TRBV27	.	.	TRBJ1-6	TGTGCCAGCAGTAAATTAGGGGGATCCCATTCACCCCTCCACTTT	CASSKLGGSHSPLHF
TRBV5-1	.	.	TRBJ2-7	TGCGCCAGCGGTCAGAACTACGAGCAGTACTTC	CASGQNYEQYF
TRBV4-2	once	TRBD2	TRBJ2-3	TGTGCCAGCAGCCTCCGAGGGGCCCTAGCGGTAGGGGAGGGCACAGATACGCAGTATTTT	CASSLRGALAVGEGTDTQYF
TRBV6-5	.	TRBD1	TRBJ1-1	TGTGCCAGCAGAACCCGGGGACAGGGCGTCCCTGAAGCTTTCTTT	CASRTRGQGVPEAFF
TRBV12-5	.	TRBD1	TRBJ2-2	TGTGCTAGTGCATGGGAGGGGACAGGGGGCGAGCTTGGGGAGCTGTTTTTT	CASAWEGTGGELGELFF
TRBV5-1	.	.	TRBJ1-4	TGCGCCAGCAGCTCACAGGGTAATGAAAAACTGTTTTTT	CASSSQGNEKLFF
TRBV7-9	.	.	TRBJ2-7	TGTGCCAGCAGCTTAGGTTTGACTTTTAATGTCGGCGAGCAGTACTTC	CASSLGLTFNVGEQYF